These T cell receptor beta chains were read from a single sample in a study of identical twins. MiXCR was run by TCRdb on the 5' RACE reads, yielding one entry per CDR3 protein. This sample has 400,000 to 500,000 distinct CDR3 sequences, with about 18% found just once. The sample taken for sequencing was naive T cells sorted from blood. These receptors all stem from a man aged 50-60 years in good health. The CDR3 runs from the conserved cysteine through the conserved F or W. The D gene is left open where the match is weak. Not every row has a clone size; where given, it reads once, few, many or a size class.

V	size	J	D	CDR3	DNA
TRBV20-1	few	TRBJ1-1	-	CSARATLFGRVGTEAFF	TGCAGTGCTAGAGCGACGCTGTTTGGAAGAGTTGGCACTGAAGCTTTCTTT
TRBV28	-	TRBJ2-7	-	CASSFPIPTGSYEQYF	TGTGCCAGCAGTTTTCCAATACCGACAGGCTCCTACGAGCAGTACTTC
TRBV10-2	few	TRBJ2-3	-	CASSEWRVDTQYF	TGCGCCAGCAGTGAGTGGAGGGTAGATACGCAGTATTTT
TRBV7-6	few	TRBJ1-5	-	CASSLNPDKDQPQHF	TGTGCCAGCAGCTTAAACCCGGACAAAGATCAGCCCCAGCATTTT
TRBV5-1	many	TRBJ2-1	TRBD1	CASSLGGQMWDEQFF	TGCGCCAGCAGCTTGGGGGGACAGATGTGGGATGAGCAGTTCTTC
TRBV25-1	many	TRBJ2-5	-	CASSEYRETQYF	TGTGCCAGCAGTGAATATAGGGAGACCCAGTACTTC
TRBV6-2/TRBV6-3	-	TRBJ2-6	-	CASSYRASGRGVVTSGANVLTF	TGTGCCAGCAGTTACCGGGCCAGCGGAAGGGGTGTAGTTACGTCTGGGGCCAACGTCCTGACTTTC
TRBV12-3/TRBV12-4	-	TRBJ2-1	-	CASSFPGFYNEQFF	TGTGCCAGCAGTTTCCCAGGTTTCTACAATGAGCAGTTCTTC
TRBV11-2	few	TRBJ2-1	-	CASSLDYRANEQFF	TGTGCCAGCAGCTTAGATTATAGGGCCAATGAGCAGTTCTTC
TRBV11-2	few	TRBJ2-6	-	CASSIGTGGLSGANVLTF	TGTGCCAGCAGCATAGGGACCGGGGGCCTCTCTGGGGCCAACGTCCTGACTTTC
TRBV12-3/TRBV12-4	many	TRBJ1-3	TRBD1	CASSYRGKGSRSGNTIYF	TGTGCCAGCAGTTACAGGGGGAAAGGGAGTCGCTCTGGAAACACCATATATTTT
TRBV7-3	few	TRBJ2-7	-	CASSLTGGRGEQYF	TGTGCCAGCAGCTTAACGGGAGGACGAGGCGAGCAGTACTTC
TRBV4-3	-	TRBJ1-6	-	CASSPDRIGSPLHF	TGCGCCAGCAGCCCCGACAGGATCGGGTCACCCCTCCACTTT
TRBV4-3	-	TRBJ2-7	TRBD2	CASSLGTSGSSYEQYF	TGCGCCAGCAGCCTAGGGACTAGCGGGAGCTCCTACGAGCAGTACTTC
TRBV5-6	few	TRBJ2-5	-	CASSFGGQTQYF	TGTGCCAGCAGCTTTGGGGGCCAGACCCAGTACTTC
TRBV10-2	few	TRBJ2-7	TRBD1	CASSEPRDRGLYEQYF	TGCGCCAGCAGTGAGCCGCGGGACAGGGGGCTTTACGAGCAGTACTTC
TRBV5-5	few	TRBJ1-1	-	CASSLRSIAQLNTEAFF	TGTGCCAGCAGCTTGAGGTCGATAGCACAGTTGAACACTGAAGCTTTCTTT
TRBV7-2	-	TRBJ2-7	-	CASSLGAGSSSNEQYF	TGTGCCAGCAGCTTAGGGGCGGGGTCGAGTAGTAACGAGCAGTACTTC
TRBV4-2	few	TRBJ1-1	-	CASSQDQAGSEAFF	TGTGCCAGCAGCCAAGATCAGGCAGGGTCTGAAGCTTTCTTT
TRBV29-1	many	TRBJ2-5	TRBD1	CSVGGQGAETQYF	TGCAGCGTTGGCGGACAGGGGGCAGAGACCCAGTACTTC
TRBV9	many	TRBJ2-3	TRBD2	CASTGGSGHRTDTQYF	TGTGCCAGCACCGGAGGTAGCGGGCACCGCACAGATACGCAGTATTTT
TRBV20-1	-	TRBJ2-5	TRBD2	CSADLGLAGQETQYF	TGCAGTGCAGACCTGGGACTAGCGGGGCAAGAGACCCAGTACTTC
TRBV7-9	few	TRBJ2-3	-	CASSRGPDRGDTQYF	TGTGCCAGCAGCCGGGGACCGGACCGGGGGGATACGCAGTATTTT
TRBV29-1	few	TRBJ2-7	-	CSVLLGEQYF	TGCAGCGTCCTTCTCGGGGAGCAGTACTTC
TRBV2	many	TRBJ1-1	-	CASGRDWGTEAFF	TGTGCCAGCGGTAGGGATTGGGGCACTGAAGCTTTCTTT
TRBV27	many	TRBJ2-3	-	CASSLQGSFTDTQYF	TGTGCCAGCAGTTTACAGGGAAGTTTCACAGATACGCAGTATTTT
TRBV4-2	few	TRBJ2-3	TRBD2	CASSLPPGLAGGTDTQYF	TGTGCCAGCAGCCTACCTCCGGGACTAGCGGGGGGGACAGATACGCAGTATTTT
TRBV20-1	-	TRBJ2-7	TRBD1	CSAGTGSVYEQYF	TGCAGTGCTGGGACAGGGAGTGTATACGAGCAGTACTTC
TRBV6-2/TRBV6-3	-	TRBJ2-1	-	CASSRTGTESEQFF	TGTGCCAGCAGTCGGACCGGGACGGAAAGTGAGCAGTTCTTC
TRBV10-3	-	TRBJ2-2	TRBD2	CAISWGTIENTGELFF	TGTGCCATCAGTTGGGGGACTATTGAGAACACCGGGGAGCTGTTTTTT
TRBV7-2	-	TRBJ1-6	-	CASSFQGNSPLHF	TGTGCCAGCAGCTTCCAGGGTAATTCACCCCTCCACTTT
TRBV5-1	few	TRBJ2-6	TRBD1	CASSLAGTGGSGANVLTF	TGCGCCAGCAGCTTGGCCGGGACAGGGGGCTCTGGGGCCAACGTCCTGACTTTC
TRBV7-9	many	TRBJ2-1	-	CASSPHGGVSSYNEQFF	TGTGCCAGCAGCCCCCATGGCGGGGTCAGCTCCTACAATGAGCAGTTCTTC
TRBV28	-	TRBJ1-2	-	CASSLRRGWTTYGDTF	TGTGCCAGCAGTTTACGTAGGGGATGGACAACCTATGGCGACACCTTC
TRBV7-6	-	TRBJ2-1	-	CASSLEGNGINEQFF	TGTGCCAGCAGCTTAGAAGGAAACGGCATCAATGAGCAGTTCTTC
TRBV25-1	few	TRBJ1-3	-	CASRWSGNTIYF	TGTGCCAGCCGGTGGTCTGGAAACACCATATATTTT
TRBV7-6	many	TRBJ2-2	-	CASSLTLLQVSFTNTGELFF	TGTGCCAGCAGCCTCACGCTTTTACAGGTCTCTTTTACGAACACCGGGGAGCTGTTTTTT
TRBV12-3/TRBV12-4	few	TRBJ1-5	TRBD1	CASSFGQVNSNQPQHF	TGTGCCAGCAGTTTCGGACAGGTCAATAGCAATCAGCCCCAGCATTTT
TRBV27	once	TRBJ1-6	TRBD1	CASSLYAAGGLNSPLHF	TGTGCCAGCAGTCTATACGCCGCAGGGGGCCTAAATTCACCCCTCCACTTT
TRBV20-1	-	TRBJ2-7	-	CSAGVTDSPFYKQYF	TGCAGTGCAGGGGTGACGGACAGCCCTTTCTACAAGCAGTACTTC
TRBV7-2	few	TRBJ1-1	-	CASSLELVLNTEAFF	TGTGCCAGCAGCTTGGAGCTGGTCCTGAACACTGAAGCTTTCTTT
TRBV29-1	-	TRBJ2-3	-	CSGGGGSTDTQYF	TGCAGCGGTGGGGGAGGTAGCACAGATACGCAGTATTTT
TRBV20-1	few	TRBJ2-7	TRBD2	CSARDGTSGSGYEQYF	TGCAGTGCTAGAGATGGGACTAGCGGGAGTGGATACGAGCAGTACTTC
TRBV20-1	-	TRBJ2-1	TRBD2	CSARRRGRAEQFF	TGCAGTGCCCGGCGGCGCGGGAGGGCTGAGCAGTTCTTC
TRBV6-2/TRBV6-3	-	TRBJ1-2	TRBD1	CASRRQGPNYGYTF	TGTGCCAGCAGAAGACAGGGCCCTAACTATGGCTACACCTTC
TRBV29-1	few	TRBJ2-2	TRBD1	CSVVGTGNTGELFF	TGCAGCGTTGTGGGGACAGGGAACACCGGGGAGCTGTTTTTT
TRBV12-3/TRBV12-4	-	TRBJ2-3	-	CASSATRTDTQYF	TGTGCCAGCAGTGCGACCCGCACAGATACGCAGTATTTT
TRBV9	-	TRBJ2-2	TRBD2	CASSAPSREANTGELFF	TGTGCCAGCAGCGCCCCCAGTCGGGAGGCTAACACCGGGGAGCTGTTTTTT